This T cell receptor (beta chain) came from a study of blood T cell repertoires in COVID-19. Study-wide context: Sites in the United States, Italy and Spain provided acute and convalescent COVID-19 samples. PBMCs, B-cell-depleted T cells, or T cells provided the cDNA or gDNA that made up the material.

From germline, CDR1 is MNHEY and CDR2 SVGAGI. Trimming removed 8 bases from V and 6 bases from J, with 21 bases in between. The CDR3 length is 15 residues. Per the study methods: Reference gene primers were amplified, and this amplification served to estimate nucleated cell counts. TCRdb keeps only in-frame clones here, not all; method: immunoSEQ multiplex PCR. V, J and clone size were drawn from that table, and D and trimming were deduced from the DNA. The sample consists of 350,000 to 400,000 clones, around 87% of them appearing once. The sequenced material came from peripheral blood. The TCR originated in a man aged 18-30 years with active or convalescent COVID-19. V and J are TRBV6-5 and TRBJ2-3, with a possible D match to TRBD1 (6 bases). CDR3 nucleotides: TGTGCCAGCCAAACAGGGTTATACACAGGGGATACGCAGTATTTT. It codes for CASQTGLYTGDTQYF.